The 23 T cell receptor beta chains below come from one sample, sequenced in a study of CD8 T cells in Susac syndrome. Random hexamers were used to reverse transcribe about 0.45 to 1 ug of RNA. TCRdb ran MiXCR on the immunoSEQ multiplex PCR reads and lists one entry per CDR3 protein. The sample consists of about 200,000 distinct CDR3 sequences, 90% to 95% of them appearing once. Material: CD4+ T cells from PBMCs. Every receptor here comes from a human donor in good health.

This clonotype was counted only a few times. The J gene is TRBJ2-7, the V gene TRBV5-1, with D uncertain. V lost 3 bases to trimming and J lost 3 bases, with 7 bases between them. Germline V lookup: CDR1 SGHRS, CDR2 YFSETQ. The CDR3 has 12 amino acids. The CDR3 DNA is TGCGCCAGCAGCTCGGGCGACTACGAGCAGTACTTC. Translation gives CASSSGDYEQYF.

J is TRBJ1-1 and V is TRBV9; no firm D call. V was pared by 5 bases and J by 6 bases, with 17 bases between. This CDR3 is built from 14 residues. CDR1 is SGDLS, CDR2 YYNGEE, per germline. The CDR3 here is CASRQVGSHAEAFF. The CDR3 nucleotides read TGTGCCAGCAGGCAAGTGGGATCTCATGCTGAAGCTTTCTTT. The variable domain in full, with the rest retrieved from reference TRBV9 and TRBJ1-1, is DSGVTQTPKHLITATGQRVTLRCSPRSGDLSVYWYQQSLDQGLQFLIQYYNGEERAKGNILERFSAQQFPDLHSELNLSSLELGDSALYFCASRQVGSHAEAFFGQGTRLTVV.

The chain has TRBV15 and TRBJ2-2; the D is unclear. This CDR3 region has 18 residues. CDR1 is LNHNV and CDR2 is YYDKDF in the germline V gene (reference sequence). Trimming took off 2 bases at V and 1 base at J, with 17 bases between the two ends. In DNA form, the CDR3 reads TGTGCCACCAGCAGATCCCTACAGTTACAGCTGAACACCGGGGAGCTGTTTTTT. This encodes CATSRSLQLQLNTGELFF.

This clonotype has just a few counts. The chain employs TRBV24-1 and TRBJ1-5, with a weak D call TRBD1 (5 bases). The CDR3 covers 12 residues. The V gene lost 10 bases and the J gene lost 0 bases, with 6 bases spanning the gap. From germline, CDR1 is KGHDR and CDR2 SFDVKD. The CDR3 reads CATQGSNQPQHF. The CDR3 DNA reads TGTGCCACTCAGGGTAGCAATCAGCCCCAGCATTTT.

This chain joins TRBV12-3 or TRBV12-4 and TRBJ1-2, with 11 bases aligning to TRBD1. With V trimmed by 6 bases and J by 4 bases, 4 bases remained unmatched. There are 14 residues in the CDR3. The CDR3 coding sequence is TGTGCCAGCAGCGGGACAGGGGGTGCCTATGGCTACACCTTC. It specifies CASSGTGGAYGYTF.

CDR3 nucleotide sequence: TGTGCCAGCAGCGGGGTCCAGCCCCATCTCTCACCCCTCCACTTT. Protein product: CASSGVQPHLSPLHF. The chain employs TRBV9 and TRBJ1-6; D is uncertain. Germline loops: CDR1 SGDLS, CDR2 YYNGEE. V lost 3 bases and J 10 bases, leaving 17 bases between the germline ends. This CDR3 has 15 residues.

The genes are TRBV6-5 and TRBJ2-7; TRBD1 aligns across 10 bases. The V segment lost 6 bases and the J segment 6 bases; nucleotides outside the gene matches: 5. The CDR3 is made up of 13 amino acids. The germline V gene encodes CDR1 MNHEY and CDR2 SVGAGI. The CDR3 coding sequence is TGTGCCAGCAGGAGACAGGGGGCGGCCGAGCAGTACTTC. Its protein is CASRRQGAAEQYF.

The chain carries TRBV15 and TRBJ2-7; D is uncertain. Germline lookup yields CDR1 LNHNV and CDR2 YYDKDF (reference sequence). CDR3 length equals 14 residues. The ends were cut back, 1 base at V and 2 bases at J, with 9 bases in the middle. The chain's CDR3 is CATSRGRPAYEQYV. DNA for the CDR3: TGTGCCACCAGCAGAGGCCGGCCGGCCTACGAGCAGTACGTC.

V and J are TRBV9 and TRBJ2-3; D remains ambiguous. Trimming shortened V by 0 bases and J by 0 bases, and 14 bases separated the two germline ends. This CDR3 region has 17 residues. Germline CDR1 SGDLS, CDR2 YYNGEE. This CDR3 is CASSVAQRSVSTDTQYF. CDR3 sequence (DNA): TGTGCCAGCAGCGTAGCTCAAAGGAGCGTGAGCACAGATACGCAGTATTTT.

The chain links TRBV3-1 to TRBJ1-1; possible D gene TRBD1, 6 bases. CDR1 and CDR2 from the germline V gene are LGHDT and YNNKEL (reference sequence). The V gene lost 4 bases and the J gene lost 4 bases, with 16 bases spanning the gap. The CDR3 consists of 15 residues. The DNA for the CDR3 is TGTGCCAGCAGCCCGGTGAGGGGGATGAGCACTGAAGCTTTCTTT. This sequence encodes CASSPVRGMSTEAFF.

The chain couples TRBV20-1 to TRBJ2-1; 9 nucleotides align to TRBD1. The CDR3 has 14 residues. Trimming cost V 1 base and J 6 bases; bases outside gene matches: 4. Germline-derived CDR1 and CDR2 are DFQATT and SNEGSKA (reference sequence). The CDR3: CSARVQGAFNEQFF. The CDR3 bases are TGCAGTGCTAGAGTACAGGGGGCGTTCAATGAGCAGTTCTTC.

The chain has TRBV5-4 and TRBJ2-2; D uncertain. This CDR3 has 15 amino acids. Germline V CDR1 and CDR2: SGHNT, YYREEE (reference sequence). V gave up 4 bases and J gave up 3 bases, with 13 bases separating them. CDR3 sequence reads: CASSQHRVDTGELFF. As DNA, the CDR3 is TGTGCCAGCAGCCAACACCGGGTTGACACCGGGGAGCTGTTTTTT.

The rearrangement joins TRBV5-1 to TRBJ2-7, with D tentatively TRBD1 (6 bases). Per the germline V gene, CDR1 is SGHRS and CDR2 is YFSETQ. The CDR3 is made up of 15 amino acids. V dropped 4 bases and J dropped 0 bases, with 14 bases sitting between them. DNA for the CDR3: TGCGCCAGCAGCCCGGATGGACAGATCTCCTACGAGCAGTACTTC. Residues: CASSPDGQISYEQYF. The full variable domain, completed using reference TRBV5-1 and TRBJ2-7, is KAGVTQTPRYLIKTRGQQVTLSCSPISGHRSVSWYQQTPGQGLQFLFEYFSETQRNKGNFPGRFSGRQFSNSRSEMNVSTLELGDSALYLCASSPDGQISYEQYFGPGTRLTVT.

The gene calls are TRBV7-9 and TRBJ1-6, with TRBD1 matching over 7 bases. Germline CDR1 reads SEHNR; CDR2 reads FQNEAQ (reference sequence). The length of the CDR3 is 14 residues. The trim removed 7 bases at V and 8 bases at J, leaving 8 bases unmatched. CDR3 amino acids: CASNTGTAYSPLHF. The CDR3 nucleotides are TGTGCCAGCAACACCGGGACAGCCTATTCACCCCTCCACTTT.

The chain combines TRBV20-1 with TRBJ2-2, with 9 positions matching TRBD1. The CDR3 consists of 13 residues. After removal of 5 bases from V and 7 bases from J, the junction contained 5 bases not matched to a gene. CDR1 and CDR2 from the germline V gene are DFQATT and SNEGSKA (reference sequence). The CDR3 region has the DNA TGCAGTGCTGCACGACAGGGGGGCGGGGAGCTGTTTTTT. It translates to CSAARQGGGELFF.

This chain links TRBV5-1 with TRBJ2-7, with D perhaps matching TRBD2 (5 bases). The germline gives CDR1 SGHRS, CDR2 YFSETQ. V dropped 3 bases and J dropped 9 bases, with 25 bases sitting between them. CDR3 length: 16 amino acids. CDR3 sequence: CASSSTVGVAKPGQYF. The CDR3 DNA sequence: TGCGCCAGCAGCTCCACGGTCGGGGTAGCGAAGCCCGGGCAGTACTTC.

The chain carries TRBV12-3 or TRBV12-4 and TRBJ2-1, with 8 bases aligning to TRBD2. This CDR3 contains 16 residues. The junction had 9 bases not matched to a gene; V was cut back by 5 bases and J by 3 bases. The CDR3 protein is CASSGSSGILYNEQFF. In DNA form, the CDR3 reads TGTGCCAGCAGTGGGAGTAGCGGGATACTCTACAATGAGCAGTTCTTC.

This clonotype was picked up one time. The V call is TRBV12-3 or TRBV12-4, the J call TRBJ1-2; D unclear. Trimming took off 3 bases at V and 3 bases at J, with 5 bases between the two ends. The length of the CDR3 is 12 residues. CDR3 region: CASSFGHYGYTF. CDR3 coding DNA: TGTGCCAGCAGTTTCGGACACTATGGCTACACCTTC.

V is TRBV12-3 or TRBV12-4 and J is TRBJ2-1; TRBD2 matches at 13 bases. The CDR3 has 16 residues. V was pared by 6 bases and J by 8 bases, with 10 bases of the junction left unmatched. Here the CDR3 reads CASRRSTSGRAYEQFF. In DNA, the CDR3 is TGTGCCAGCAGAAGGAGTACTAGCGGGAGGGCCTATGAGCAGTTCTTC.

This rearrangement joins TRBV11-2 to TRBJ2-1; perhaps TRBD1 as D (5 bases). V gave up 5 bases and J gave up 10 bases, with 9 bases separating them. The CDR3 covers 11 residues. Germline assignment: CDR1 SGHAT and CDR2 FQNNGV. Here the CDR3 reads CASSLKGEQFF. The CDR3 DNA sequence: TGTGCCAGCAGCCTAAAGGGGGAGCAGTTCTTC.

The CDR3 region is CASSERLGNTEAFF. CDR3 nucleotides: TGTGCCAGCAGTGAAAGGTTGGGTAACACTGAAGCTTTCTTT. The chain joins TRBV25-1 to TRBJ1-1; D remains ambiguous. Trimming took off 2 bases at V and 2 bases at J, with 9 bases between the two ends. This CDR3 has 14 residues. Per the germline V gene, CDR1 is MGHDK and CDR2 is SYGVNS.

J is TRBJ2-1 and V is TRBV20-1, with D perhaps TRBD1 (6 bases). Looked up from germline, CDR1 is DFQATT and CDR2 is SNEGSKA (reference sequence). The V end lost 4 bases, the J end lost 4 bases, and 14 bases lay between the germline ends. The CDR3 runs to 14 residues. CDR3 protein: CSAIQGWGYNEQFF. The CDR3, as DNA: TGCAGTGCTATTCAGGGGTGGGGTTACAATGAGCAGTTCTTC.

The CDR3 sequence is CASSVAGRYGYTF. In DNA, the CDR3 is TGTGCCAGCAGCGTAGCGGGACGCTATGGCTACACCTTC. This chain joins TRBV9 and TRBJ1-2; D might be TRBD1 (5 bases). This CDR3 comprises 13 residues. Between the trimmed V and J ends, which lost 0 bases and 4 bases, there was a span of 7 bases. Germline CDR1 and CDR2: SGDLS and YYNGEE.